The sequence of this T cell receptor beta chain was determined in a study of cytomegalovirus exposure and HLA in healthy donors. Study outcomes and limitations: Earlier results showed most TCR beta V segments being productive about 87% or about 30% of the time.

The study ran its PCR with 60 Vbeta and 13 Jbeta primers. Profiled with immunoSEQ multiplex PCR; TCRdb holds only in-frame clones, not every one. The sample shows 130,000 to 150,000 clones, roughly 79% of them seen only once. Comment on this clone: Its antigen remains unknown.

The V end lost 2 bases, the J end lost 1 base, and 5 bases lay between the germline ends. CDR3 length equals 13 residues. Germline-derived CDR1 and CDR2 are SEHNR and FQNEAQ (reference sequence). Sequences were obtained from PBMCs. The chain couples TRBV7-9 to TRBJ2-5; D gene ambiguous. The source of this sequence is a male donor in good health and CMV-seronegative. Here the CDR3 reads CASSLQAQETQYF. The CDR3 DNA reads TGTGCCAGCAGCTTACAAGCCCAAGAGACCCAGTACTTC.